What follows describes a single TCR beta chain. Its antigen is unknown. The record originates from a study of blood T cell dynamics during melanoma immunotherapy. General study findings and limits: The study could not tell melanoma-specific clones from general immune activation.

CDR3 length: 16 amino acids. Trimming at V came to 4 bases and at J to 8 bases, leaving 13 bases not matched to a gene. Germline-derived CDR1 and CDR2 are SGHDT and YYEEEE. The time point: week 3, after first cycle of checkpoint inhibitor. Each bulk PBMC sample had approximately 350 ng DNA loaded. Measured with immunoSEQ multiplex PCR; TCRdb has only the in-frame clones, and not every one. The sample yields around 20,000 clones, about 90% seen once. The material sequenced was blood, taken from a patient treated with checkpoint blockade. The TCR was taken from a human donor with melanoma. The genes are TRBV5-6 and TRBJ2-3; 10 nucleotides align to TRBD2. CDR3 amino acids: CASSTRAGLAPPTQYF. The CDR3, as DNA: TGTGCCAGCAGCACACGTGCGGGACTAGCGCCGCCTACGCAGTATTTT.